Listed below are T cell receptor beta chains from one sample, sequenced in a study of CD8+CD57+ T cells in acquired aplastic anemia. TCRdb ran MiXCR on the reads and lists one entry per CDR3 protein. The sample lists around 180,000 distinct CDR3 sequences, around 60% occurring once. Sequences were obtained from sorted CD4+, CD8+, or CD8+CD57+ T cells (not recorded which) from PBMCs. The receptors were sampled from a human donor in good health. Each CDR3 is given without its conserved first and last residue.

>TRBV6-2/TRBV6-3|TRBJ2-1|11
ASSYSSYNEQF
>TRBV7-8|TRBJ2-7|13
ASSLRLGSPYEQY
>TRBV5-8|TRBJ2-3|14
ASNDLAGGPLDTQY
>TRBV2|TRBJ1-6|13
ASTYEVSYNSPLH
>TRBV5-1|TRBJ1-6|12
ASSNGGFDSPLH
>TRBV7-2|TRBJ1-6|13
ASSLAAGDDSPLH
>TRBV9|TRBJ2-5|12
ASSGGGAGETQY
>TRBV10-1|TRBJ2-2|13
ASSEGTANTGELF
>TRBV19|TRBJ1-6|15
ASRLTLDPGDNSPLH
>TRBV5-1|TRBJ2-7|13
ASSLVEGAWDEQY
>TRBV19|TRBJ1-3|12
ASSAQGSGNTMY
>TRBV12-3/TRBV12-4|TRBJ2-5|11
ASSPGQGETQY
>TRBV20-1|TRBJ2-7|14
SAGGLAGGSSYEQY
>TRBV6-5|TRBJ1-4|11
ASGGRPNEKLF
>TRBV19|TRBJ2-1|13
ASSINSGGENEQF
>TRBV20-1|TRBJ1-2|9
SGWQGQGYT
>TRBV6-1|TRBJ1-1|13
ASSAAGHTNTEAF
>TRBV15|TRBJ1-6|14
ATSRRTGVNNSPLH
>TRBV7-9|TRBJ1-1|13
ASSLRVATGLEAF
>TRBV19|TRBJ2-7|11
ASSAAEPYEQY
>TRBV9|TRBJ2-5|13
ASSVGVGYQETQY
>TRBV24-1|TRBJ2-3|11
ATSLPGVDTQY
>TRBV2|TRBJ2-7|13
ASSEGKGVDYEQY
>TRBV19|TRBJ2-6|15
ASSTLGRYSGANVLT
>TRBV20-1|TRBJ2-1|16
SARGDVTWRWSHNEQF
>TRBV13|TRBJ1-2|11
ASSMILGYGYT
>TRBV5-1|TRBJ1-2|11
ASSSAGFGGYT
>TRBV19|TRBJ1-2|12
ASRSSGTNYGYT
>TRBV7-6|TRBJ1-5|12
ASSLQGAGQPQH
>TRBV5-6|TRBJ2-7|11
ASLGLGAYEQY
>TRBV20-1|TRBJ2-1|13
SARGDGLAGVEQF
>TRBV20-1|TRBJ1-1|11
SASESVNTEAF
>TRBV4-3|TRBJ2-1|12
ASSQGGGFNEQF
>TRBV20-1|TRBJ2-7|13
SARGGQGISYEQY
>TRBV2|TRBJ2-7|13
ASTLSGTGYNEQY
>TRBV5-5|TRBJ2-7|13
ASSFLTYTKGEQY
>TRBV19|TRBJ1-6|13
ASSIVGTGRSPLH
>TRBV6-4|TRBJ2-7|14
ASSATGTSAYSEQY
>TRBV15|TRBJ2-3|15
ATSSPAGREGTDTQY